A single count supports the clone carrying this T cell receptor beta chain. Its antigen remains unknown. The sample comes from a study of blood T cells in healthy people across ages. Study-wide points: The authors considered diversity estimates from one million T cells to be underestimates.

Germline values: CDR1 DFQATT, CDR2 SNEGSKA (reference sequence). V was shortened by 4 bases and J by 10 bases, with 20 bases between the two germline ends. This CDR3 is 13 amino acids long. Around 10 milliliters of peripheral blood were drawn from each donor. Total RNA amounts of at least 5 micrograms were extracted per sample. Through a sample-barcoded 5' primer and a J-beta primer mix, a second PCR was run for roughly 7 to 11 cycles. TCRdb reprocessed the 5' RACE reads via MiXCR and lists one record per CDR3 protein. This sample has about 730,000 distinct CDR3 sequences; roughly 44% occur once, and the top ten carry 20% to 25%.

Sample: blood. The clonotype comes from a woman aged 55-69 years in good health. The chain recombines TRBV20-1 with TRBJ2-7; weak D call: TRBD2 (6 bases). The CDR3 spells CSATSGNRRAQYF. The CDR3 nucleotides read TGCAGTGCTACCTCCGGGAACCGGAGGGCCCAGTACTTC.